A single T cell receptor (beta chain) is shown here with its context. This clonotype was counted many times. It lacks a known antigen. One end of the junction is discordant with germline, which a read error may explain. This entry belongs to a study of neurological immune-mediated disorders (dated by TCRdb to the late 2010s). Describing the broader study: Of the roughly 34 multiple sclerosis patients, around 30 had relapsing-remitting MS and 3 had secondary progressive MS. Peripheral blood TCR-beta repertoires from HTLV-I-associated myelopathy (HAM/TSP) patients, multiple sclerosis patients and healthy controls were compared by UMI-based sequencing. Longitudinal samples, technical triplicates and paired sorted CD4+ and CD8+ T-cell subsets, alongside PBMC samples, were included among the 106 TCR-beta libraries. Of the 65 to 70 subjects in the cohort, around 14 were HAM/TSP patients, about 34 were multiple sclerosis patients, and some 20 were healthy controls. What the authors observed across the whole study: TCR clonal expansion was highest in HAM/TSP patients and lowest in MS patients, with MS patients falling below even healthy controls. In a phylogenetic analysis, the repertoires of 18 out of 34 MS patients fell into a single cluster of related CDR3 sequences, pointing to a possible signature at the repertoire level. No identical CDR3 amino acid sequences were shared among expanded clones across subjects, suggesting private TCR-beta repertoires in all groups. No association of the MS cluster with clinical or MRI features was observed, and the need for larger cohorts was stated by the authors.

Unsorted PBMC libraries were generated from 2 million PBMCs stored in RNAlater at -80 °C until RNA extraction. Multiple sclerosis patients were enrolled in a US clinical protocol under which disease progression was evaluated by magnetic resonance imaging. PBMCs were separated from peripheral blood using Ficoll-Hypaque density gradient centrifugation and then cryopreserved in liquid nitrogen. Reading the germline V gene (reference sequence) gives CDR1 DFQATT and CDR2 SNEGSKA. Counted from cysteine to phenylalanine, this CDR3 has 15 amino acids. Left in the record is the CDR3 DNA by itself, 45 bases read in frame from the first base. To synthesize cDNA, template-switch 5'RACE was performed with a primer carrying a 10-nucleotide random unique molecular identifier so that each TCR transcript was tagged. Every sequencing run yielded over 170 million TCR-beta sequences covering 15-18 subjects. Total RNA was extracted with the RNeasy kit. TCR-beta VDJ regions were amplified with primers for the TCR constant region and the 5'RACE anchor, using the KAPA Real-time Library Amplification kit. A first PCR added sample indexes and Illumina adaptors, and a second PCR then raised library yield. After purification with Ampure beads, the TCR product of roughly 650 bp was size-selected on a 2% E-gel SizeSelection system. Library quality was checked on a Bioanalyzer, concentration was measured with Qubit, and libraries were quantified with the Kapa Library Quantification kit before pooling. Libraries were sequenced paired-end 2 x 150 bp on an Illumina HiSeq 2500. To increase sequence diversity, roughly 24-32% phiX was spiked into each library pool. The authors' pipeline ran thus. The UMI-based MiGEC pipeline processed quality-filtered reads and removed over 80% of raw TCR sequences during error correction. IMGT germline references were used for aligning VDJ genes, and each clonotype was defined as a unique CDR3 amino acid sequence together with its V-J genes. Clonal expansion, Shannon diversity and CDR3 relatedness were evaluated with VDJtools (CalcPairwiseDistances, ClusterSamples), while phylogenetic trees were built in CLCbio workbench. Clones with at least 8 unique UMIs were defined as expanded, with this threshold being based on coefficient-of-variation modelling across technical triplicates. The public sequencing data were trimmed at Q25 with fastp and processed into clonotypes with MiXCR by TCRdb, which kept only in-frame beta chains. One record per CDR3 amino acid sequence lists the most common genes and DNA. The V and J calls and clone size come from TCRdb's table, not from the authors' own analysis. The sample table contains approximately 51,000 distinct CDR3 sequences; only one count was recorded for over 3% of them. 5.5% to 6% of the sample is taken by the ten largest.

The sequence came from a man aged 40-50 years with multiple sclerosis. The sample comprised PBMCs. The chain couples TRBV20-1 to TRBJ2-3, and TRBD2 matches 8 of the central bases. The CDR3 sequence is CSARESGGGLDTQYF. The DNA reads TGCAGTGCCAGAGAAAGCGGGGGCGGGTTAGATACGCAGTATTTT.